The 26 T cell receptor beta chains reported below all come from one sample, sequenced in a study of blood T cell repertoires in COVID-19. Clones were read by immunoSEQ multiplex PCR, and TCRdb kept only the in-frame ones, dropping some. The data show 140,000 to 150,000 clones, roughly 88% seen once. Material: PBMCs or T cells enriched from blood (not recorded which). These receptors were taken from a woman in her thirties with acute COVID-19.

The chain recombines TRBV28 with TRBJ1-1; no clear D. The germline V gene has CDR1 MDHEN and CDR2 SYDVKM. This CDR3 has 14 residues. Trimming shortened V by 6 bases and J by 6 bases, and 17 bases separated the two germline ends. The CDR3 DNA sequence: TGTGCCAGCAGCCCGTTAGGAGGGAGTCCTGAAGCTTTCTTT. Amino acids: CASSPLGGSPEAFF.

CDR3 DNA: TGTGCCAGCAGTTTATCGGGGAGGGACATTCAGTACTTC. Translation gives CASSLSGRDIQYF. This sequence joins TRBV27 and TRBJ2-4; 7 bases map to TRBD2. CDR3 size: 13 residues. Trimming cost V 0 bases and J 8 bases; bases outside gene matches: 1. Germline V CDR1 and CDR2: MNHEY, SMNVEV (reference sequence).

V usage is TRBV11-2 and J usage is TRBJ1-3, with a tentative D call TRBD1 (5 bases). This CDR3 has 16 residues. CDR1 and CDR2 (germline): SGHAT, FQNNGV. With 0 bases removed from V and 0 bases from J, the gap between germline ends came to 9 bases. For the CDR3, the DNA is TGTGCCAGCAGCTTAGAAAGGGACTTCTCTGGAAACACCATATATTTT. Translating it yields CASSLERDFSGNTIYF.

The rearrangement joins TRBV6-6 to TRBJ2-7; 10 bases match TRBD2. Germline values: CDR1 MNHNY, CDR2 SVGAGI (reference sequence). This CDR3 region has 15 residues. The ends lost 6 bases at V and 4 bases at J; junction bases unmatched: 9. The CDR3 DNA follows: TGTGCCAGCAGGGGAAGTACTAGCGGGACATACGAGCAGTACTTC. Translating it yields CASRGSTSGTYEQYF.

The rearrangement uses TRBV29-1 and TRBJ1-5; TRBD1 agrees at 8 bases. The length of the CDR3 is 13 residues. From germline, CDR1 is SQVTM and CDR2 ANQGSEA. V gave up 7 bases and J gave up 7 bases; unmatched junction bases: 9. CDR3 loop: CSGTTGVNQPQHF. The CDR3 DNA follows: TGCAGCGGGACGACAGGGGTGAACCAGCCCCAGCATTTT.

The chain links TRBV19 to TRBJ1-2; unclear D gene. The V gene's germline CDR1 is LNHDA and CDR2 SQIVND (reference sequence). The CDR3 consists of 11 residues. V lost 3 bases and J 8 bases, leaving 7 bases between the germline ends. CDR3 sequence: CASSIGRGYTF. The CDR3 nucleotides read TGTGCCAGTAGTATCGGTCGGGGCTACACCTTC.

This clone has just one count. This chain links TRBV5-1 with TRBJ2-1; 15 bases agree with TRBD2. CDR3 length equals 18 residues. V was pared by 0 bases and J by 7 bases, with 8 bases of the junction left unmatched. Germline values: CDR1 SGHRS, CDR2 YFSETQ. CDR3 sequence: CASSLVPGLAGGSNEQFF. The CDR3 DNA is TGCGCCAGCAGCTTGGTGCCGGGACTAGCGGGAGGATCAAATGAGCAGTTCTTC.

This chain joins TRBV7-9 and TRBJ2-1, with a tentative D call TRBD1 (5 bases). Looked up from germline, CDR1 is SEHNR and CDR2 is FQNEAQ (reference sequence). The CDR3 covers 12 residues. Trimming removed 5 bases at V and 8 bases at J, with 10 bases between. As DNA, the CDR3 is TGTGCCAGCAGCCTCGACAGCTATGAGCAGTTCTTC. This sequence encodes CASSLDSYEQFF.

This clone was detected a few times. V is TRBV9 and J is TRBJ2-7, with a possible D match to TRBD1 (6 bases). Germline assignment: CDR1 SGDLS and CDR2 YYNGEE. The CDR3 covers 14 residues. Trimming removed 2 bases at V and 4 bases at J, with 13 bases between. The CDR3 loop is CASSVEDSGYEQYF. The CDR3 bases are TGTGCCAGCAGCGTTGAGGACAGTGGTTACGAGCAGTACTTC. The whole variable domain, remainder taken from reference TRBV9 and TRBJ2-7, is DSGVTQTPKHLITATGQRVTLRCSPRSGDLSVYWYQQSLDQGLQFLIQYYNGEERAKGNILERFSAQQFPDLHSELNLSSLELGDSALYFCASSVEDSGYEQYFGPGTRLTVT.

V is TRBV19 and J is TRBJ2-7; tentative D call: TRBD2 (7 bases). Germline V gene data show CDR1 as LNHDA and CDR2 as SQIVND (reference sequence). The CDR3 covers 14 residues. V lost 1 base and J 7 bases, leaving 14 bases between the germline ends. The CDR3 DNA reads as TGTGCCAGTAGTATAGGTCGGGGGGCGAGTGAGCAGTACTTC. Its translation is CASSIGRGASEQYF.

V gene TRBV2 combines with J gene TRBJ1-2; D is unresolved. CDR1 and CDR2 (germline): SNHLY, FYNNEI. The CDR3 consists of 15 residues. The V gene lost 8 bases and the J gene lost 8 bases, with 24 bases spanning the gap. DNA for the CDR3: TGTGCCAGCCAAGATAGACCCCAGGATTTGGTGGGCTACACCTTC. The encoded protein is CASQDRPQDLVGYTF. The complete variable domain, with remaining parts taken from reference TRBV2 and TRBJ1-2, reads EPEVTQTPSHQVTQMGQEVILRCVPISNHLYFYWYRQILGQKVEFLVSFYNNEISEKSEIFDDQFSVERPDGSNFTLKIRSTKLEDSAMYFCASQDRPQDLVGYTFGSGTRLTVV.

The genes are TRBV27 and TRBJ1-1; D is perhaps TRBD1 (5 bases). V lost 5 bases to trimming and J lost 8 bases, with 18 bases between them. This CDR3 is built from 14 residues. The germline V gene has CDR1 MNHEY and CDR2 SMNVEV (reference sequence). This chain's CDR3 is CASSTQATGREAFF. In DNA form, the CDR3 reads TGTGCCAGCAGTACCCAGGCCACAGGAAGAGAAGCTTTCTTT.

The CDR3 DNA sequence: TGTGCCTGGAGTCCGAGCCCTACCTATGGCTACACCTTC. Translated, it gives CAWSPSPTYGYTF. The chain carries TRBV30 and TRBJ1-2; D gene unclear. The CDR3 covers 13 residues. V lost 2 bases and J 4 bases, leaving 11 bases between the germline ends. CDR1 is GTSNPN, CDR2 SVGIG, per germline (reference sequence).

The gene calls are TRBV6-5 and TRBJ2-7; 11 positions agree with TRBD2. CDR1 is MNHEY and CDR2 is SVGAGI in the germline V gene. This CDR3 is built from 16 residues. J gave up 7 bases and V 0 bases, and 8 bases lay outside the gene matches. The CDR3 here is CASSYSILAGAREQYF. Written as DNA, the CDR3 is TGTGCCAGCAGTTACTCGATACTAGCGGGAGCTCGAGAGCAGTACTTC.

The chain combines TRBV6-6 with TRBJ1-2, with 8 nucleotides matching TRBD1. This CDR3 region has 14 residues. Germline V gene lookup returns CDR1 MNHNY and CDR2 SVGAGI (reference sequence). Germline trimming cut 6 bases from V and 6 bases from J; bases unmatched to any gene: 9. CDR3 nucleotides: TGTGCCAGCAGGGTCACGGACAGGGTCCATGGCTACACCTTC. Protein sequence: CASRVTDRVHGYTF.

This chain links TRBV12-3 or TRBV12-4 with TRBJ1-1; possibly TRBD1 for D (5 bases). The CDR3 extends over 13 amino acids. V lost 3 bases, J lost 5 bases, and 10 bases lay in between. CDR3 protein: CASSLAGRTEAFF. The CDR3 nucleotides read TGTGCCAGCAGTTTGGCAGGGCGGACTGAAGCTTTCTTT.

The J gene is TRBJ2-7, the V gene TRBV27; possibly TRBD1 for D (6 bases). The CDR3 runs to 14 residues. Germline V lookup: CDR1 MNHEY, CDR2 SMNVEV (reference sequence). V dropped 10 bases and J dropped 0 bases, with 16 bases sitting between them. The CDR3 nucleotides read TGTGCCACACAACAGGGATGGGGCTCCTACGAGCAGTACTTC. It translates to CATQQGWGSYEQYF.

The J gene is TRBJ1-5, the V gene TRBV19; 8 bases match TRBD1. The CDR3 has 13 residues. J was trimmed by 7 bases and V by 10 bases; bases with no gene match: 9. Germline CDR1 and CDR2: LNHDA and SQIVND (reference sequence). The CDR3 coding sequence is TGTGCCACCGAGACAGGGGAAAACCAGCCCCAGCATTTT. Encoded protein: CATETGENQPQHF.

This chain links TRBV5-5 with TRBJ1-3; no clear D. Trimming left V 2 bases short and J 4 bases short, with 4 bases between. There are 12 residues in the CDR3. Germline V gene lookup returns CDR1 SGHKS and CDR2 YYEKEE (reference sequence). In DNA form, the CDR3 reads TGTGCCAGCAGCTTACAGGGAAACACCATATATTTT. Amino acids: CASSLQGNTIYF.

CDR3 amino acids: CAWSKETGALGYTF. The DNA for the CDR3 is TGTGCCTGGAGTAAGGAGACAGGGGCTTTGGGCTACACCTTC. The chain recombines TRBV30 with TRBJ1-2, with TRBD1 identical over 8 bases. Germline values: CDR1 GTSNPN, CDR2 SVGIG (reference sequence). V shed 2 bases, J shed 8 bases, and the junction held 10 bases outside the gene matches. The CDR3 spans 14 residues.

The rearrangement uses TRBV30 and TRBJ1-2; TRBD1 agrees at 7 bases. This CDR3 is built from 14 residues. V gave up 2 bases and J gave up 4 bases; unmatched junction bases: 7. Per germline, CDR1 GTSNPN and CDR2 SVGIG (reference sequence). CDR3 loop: CAWSRTGRSYGYTF. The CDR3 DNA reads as TGTGCCTGGAGTAGGACAGGCCGATCCTATGGCTACACCTTC.

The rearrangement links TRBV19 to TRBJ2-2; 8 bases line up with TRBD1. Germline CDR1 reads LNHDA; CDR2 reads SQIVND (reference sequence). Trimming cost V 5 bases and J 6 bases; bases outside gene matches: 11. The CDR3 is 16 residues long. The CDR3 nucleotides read TGTGCCAGTAGTCGAGAGACAGGGGTTAGCCCCGGGGAGCTGTTTTTT. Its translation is CASSRETGVSPGELFF.

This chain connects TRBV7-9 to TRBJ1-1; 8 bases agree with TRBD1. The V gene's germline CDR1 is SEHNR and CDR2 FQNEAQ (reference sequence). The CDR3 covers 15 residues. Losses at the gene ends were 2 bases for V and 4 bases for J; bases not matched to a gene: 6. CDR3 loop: CASSLWDRTGTEAFF. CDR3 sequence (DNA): TGTGCCAGCAGCTTATGGGACAGGACGGGCACTGAAGCTTTCTTT. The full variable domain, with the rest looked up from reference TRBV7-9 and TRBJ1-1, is DTGVSQNPRHKITKRGQNVTFRCDPISEHNRLYWYRQTLGQGPEFLTYFQNEAQLEKSRLLSDRFSAERPKGSFSTLEIQRTEQGDSAMYLCASSLWDRTGTEAFFGQGTRLTVV.

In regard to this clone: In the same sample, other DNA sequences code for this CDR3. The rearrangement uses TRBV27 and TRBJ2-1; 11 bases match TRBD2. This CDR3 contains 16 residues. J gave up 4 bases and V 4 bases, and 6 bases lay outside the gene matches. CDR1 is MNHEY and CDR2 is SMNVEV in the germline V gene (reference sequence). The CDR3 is CASSSLAGGAYNEQFF. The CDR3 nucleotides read TGTGCCAGCAGTTCGCTAGCGGGAGGAGCTTACAATGAGCAGTTCTTC.

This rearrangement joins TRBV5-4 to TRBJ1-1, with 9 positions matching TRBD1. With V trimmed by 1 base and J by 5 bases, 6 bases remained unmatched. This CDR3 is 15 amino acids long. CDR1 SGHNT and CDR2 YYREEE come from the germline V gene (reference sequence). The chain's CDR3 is CASSLLKTGGTEAFF. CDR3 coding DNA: TGTGCCAGCAGCTTGCTAAAGACAGGGGGTACTGAAGCTTTCTTT. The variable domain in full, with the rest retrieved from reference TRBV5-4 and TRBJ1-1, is ETGVTQSPTHLIKTRGQQVTLRCSSQSGHNTVSWYQQALGQGPQFIFQYYREEENGRGNFPPRFSGLQFPNYSSELNVNALELDDSALYLCASSLLKTGGTEAFFGQGTRLTVV.

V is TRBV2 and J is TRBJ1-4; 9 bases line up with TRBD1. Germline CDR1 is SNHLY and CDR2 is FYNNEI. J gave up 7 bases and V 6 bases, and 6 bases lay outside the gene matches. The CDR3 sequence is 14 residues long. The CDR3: CASSYDRGIEKLFF. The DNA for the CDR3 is TGTGCCAGCAGCTACGACAGGGGGATTGAAAAACTGTTTTTT. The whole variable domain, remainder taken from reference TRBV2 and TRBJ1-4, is EPEVTQTPSHQVTQMGQEVILRCVPISNHLYFYWYRQILGQKVEFLVSFYNNEISEKSEIFDDQFSVERPDGSNFTLKIRSTKLEDSAMYFCASSYDRGIEKLFFGSGTQLSVL.